These 22 T cell receptor beta chains were sequenced from one sample in a study of T cell repertoires in cytomegalovirus infection. Which antigens these TCRs recognize remains unknown. TCRdb analysed the reads with MiXCR anew, one entry per CDR3 protein. The sample lists about 740,000 distinct CDR3 sequences, roughly 36% occurring once. Sequencing was performed on cultured PBMCs, taken from culture after CMV antigen stimulation. The receptors shown here come from a human donor in good health (CMV status not recorded). Some clones in this sample may be carry-over from other donors' samples.

In its sample, this clonotype was seen a few times. The gene calls are TRBV12-3 or TRBV12-4 and TRBJ2-3, with 9 nucleotides matching TRBD2. The CDR3 extends over 14 amino acids. The V segment lost 9 bases and the J segment 2 bases; nucleotides outside the gene matches: 6. In DNA, the CDR3 is TGTGCCAGTTTAGCGGGGGCCGTCACAGATACGCAGTATTTT. Protein: CASLAGAVTDTQYF.

The chain couples TRBV12-3 or TRBV12-4 to TRBJ2-7; 10 bases agree with TRBD1. Germline trimming cut 3 bases from V and 1 base from J; bases unmatched to any gene: 6. The CDR3 runs 16 residues. The CDR3 spells CASSFWGTGASYEQYF. CDR3 DNA sequence: TGTGCCAGCAGTTTTTGGGGGACAGGGGCATCCTACGAGCAGTACTTC.

This clonotype was observed a handful of times. The rearrangement uses TRBV9 and TRBJ2-5; D uncertain. Germline-derived CDR1 and CDR2 are SGDLS and YYNGEE. The CDR3 has 15 residues. The V and J ends lost 0 bases and 2 bases respectively, with 11 bases between them. CDR3 in amino acids: CASSVVSVPQETQYF. Written as DNA, the CDR3 is TGTGCCAGCAGCGTAGTAAGCGTACCTCAAGAGACCCAGTACTTC.

The CDR3 protein is CASSAGLLYEQYF. The DNA for the CDR3 is TGTGCCAGTAGTGCCGGATTACTTTACGAGCAGTACTTC. V and J are TRBV19 and TRBJ2-7; D is ambiguous. The CDR3 has 13 residues. V lost 5 bases and J lost 4, with 12 bases in between. CDR1 and CDR2 from the germline V gene are LNHDA and SQIVND (reference sequence). The variable domain in full, completed from reference TRBV19 and TRBJ2-7, reads DGGITQSPKYLFRKEGQNVTLSCEQNLNHDAMYWYRQDPGQGLRLIYYSQIVNDFQKGDIAEGYSVSREKKESFPLTVTSAQKNPTAFYLCASSAGLLYEQYFGPGTRLTVT.

The CDR3 spells CASSPGGRSSYNSPLHF. DNA for the CDR3: TGTGCCAGCAGCCCCGGGGGCAGGAGCTCCTATAATTCACCCCTCCACTTT. The J gene is TRBJ1-6, the V gene TRBV7-9; D is perhaps TRBD1 (6 bases). Per the germline V gene, CDR1 is SEHNR and CDR2 is FQNEAQ (reference sequence). The CDR3 covers 17 residues. Trimming left V 5 bases short and J 0 bases short, with 14 bases between.

This clonotype was seen a few times. V is TRBV19 and J is TRBJ1-4, with a tentative D call TRBD1 (5 bases). The germline V gene encodes CDR1 LNHDA and CDR2 SQIVND (reference sequence). Trimming removed 3 bases at V and 3 bases at J, with 14 bases between. The length of the CDR3 is 16 residues. CDR3 sequence (DNA): TGTGCCAGTAGTATCCCAGGGATGGAGCCTAATGAAAAACTGTTTTTT. This gives the protein CASSIPGMEPNEKLFF.

This clonotype was counted only a few times. The rearrangement links TRBV6-2 or TRBV6-3 to TRBJ1-1; possibly TRBD1 for D (5 bases). Germline V gene sequence: CDR1 MNHEY, CDR2 SVGEGT. V dropped 6 bases and J dropped 1 base, with 12 bases sitting between them. The CDR3 is 14 amino acids. The CDR3 DNA follows: TGTGCCAGCAGGTCCAGACAGCAGAACACTGAAGCTTTCTTT. It is translated as CASRSRQQNTEAFF.

The J gene is TRBJ1-1, the V gene TRBV7-2; maybe TRBD1 (6 bases). Deletions cut 3 bases from V and 0 bases from J, with 14 bases between. CDR3 size: 16 residues. Germline CDR1 and CDR2: SGHTA and FQGNSA. The CDR3 is CASSLAPGTLNTEAFF. CDR3 coding DNA: TGTGCCAGCAGCTTGGCCCCGGGGACACTGAACACTGAAGCTTTCTTT.

The chain is built from TRBV5-4 and TRBJ2-5; 9 bases map to TRBD1. Trimming at V came to 0 bases and at J to 2 bases, leaving 5 bases not matched to a gene. Germline CDR1 SGHNT, CDR2 YYREEE (reference sequence). There are 16 residues in the CDR3. The CDR3 nucleotides are TGTGCCAGCAGCTTGGGACAGGGGGTCCGACAAGAGACCCAGTACTTC. As protein: CASSLGQGVRQETQYF.

V is TRBV6-6 and J is TRBJ2-7, with 13 positions matching TRBD2. Germline values: CDR1 MNHNY, CDR2 SVGAGI (reference sequence). The CDR3 has 17 residues. The J segment lost 2 bases and the V segment lost 5 bases, leaving 9 bases of the junction unmatched. The DNA of the CDR3 is TGTGCCAGCAGTCTACAGACTAGCGGGAGGACTACCTACGAGCAGTACTTC. Translating gives CASSLQTSGRTTYEQYF.

The rearrangement joins TRBV20-1 to TRBJ2-2; a possible D gene is TRBD2 (5 bases). Germline-derived CDR1 and CDR2 are DFQATT and SNEGSKA (reference sequence). V lost 5 bases, J lost 3 bases, and 19 bases lay in between. This CDR3 region has 16 residues. CDR3 region: CSASPSGGYDTGELFF. As DNA, the CDR3 is TGCAGTGCTTCGCCGTCTGGCGGGTACGACACCGGGGAGCTGTTTTTT.

This clonotype has a handful of counts. The V and J genes are TRBV12-3 or TRBV12-4 and TRBJ2-1; D is undetermined. The CDR3 is 13 amino acids. Deletions cut 5 bases from V and 2 bases from J, with 7 bases between. The CDR3 bases are TGTGCCAGCAGTCCCTCAGCCTACAATGAGCAGTTCTTC. It specifies CASSPSAYNEQFF.

The V and J genes are TRBV5-1 and TRBJ2-7; a weak D match, TRBD1 (5 bases). Germline loops: CDR1 SGHRS, CDR2 YFSETQ. Trimming stripped 2 bases from V and 6 bases from J, with 18 bases between. The CDR3 is made up of 15 amino acids. CDR3 in amino acids: CASSLDWGVTREQYF. Here the CDR3 DNA reads TGCGCCAGCAGCTTAGATTGGGGCGTAACGCGCGAGCAGTACTTC.

The V and J genes are TRBV6-2 or TRBV6-3 and TRBJ2-3, with 10 bases fitting TRBD2. The CDR3 has 14 amino acids. V shed 6 bases and J 9 bases; nucleotides not matched to a gene: 9. Germline CDR1 reads MNHEY; CDR2 reads SVGEGT. The CDR3 nucleotides read TGTGCCAGCAGCTCTAGCGGGAGATTGGCAACGCAGTATTTT. This gives the protein CASSSSGRLATQYF.

A few counts support this clonotype. V gene TRBV7-2 combines with J gene TRBJ2-1; the match to TRBD1 covers 8 bases. Unmatched junction bases numbered 8, after V lost 5 bases and J lost 2 bases. The length of the CDR3 is 16 residues. Germline V gene lookup returns CDR1 SGHTA and CDR2 FQGNSA. The CDR3 here is CASSPQTGAAYNEQFF. CDR3 sequence (DNA): TGTGCCAGCAGCCCCCAGACAGGGGCCGCCTACAATGAGCAGTTCTTC.

This clonotype has a count of ten or more. J is TRBJ2-6 and V is TRBV7-2; D is unresolved. Germline values: CDR1 SGHTA, CDR2 FQGNSA. The CDR3 covers 15 residues. V was pared by 2 bases and J by 3 bases, with 8 bases between. This CDR3 is CASSLTGGGANVLTF. DNA for the CDR3: TGTGCCAGCAGCTTAACGGGTGGTGGGGCCAACGTCCTGACTTTC.

This CDR3 is CASSSGHDLETQYF. The CDR3 DNA reads TGTGCCAGCAGCTCAGGGCATGATCTCGAGACCCAGTACTTC. V and J are TRBV7-9 and TRBJ2-5, with D possibly matching TRBD1 (5 bases). V was cut by 4 bases and J by 5 bases, with 14 bases left in between. Germline CDR1 is SEHNR and CDR2 is FQNEAQ (reference sequence). This CDR3 contains 14 residues.

The gene calls are TRBV6-2 or TRBV6-3 and TRBJ1-2; maybe TRBD1 (6 bases). Trimming cost V 2 bases and J 9 bases, with 16 bases left between them. From germline, CDR1 is MNHEY and CDR2 SVGEGT. This CDR3 has 14 amino acids. CDR3 loop: CASSYEGGIWSYTF. The CDR3, as DNA: TGTGCCAGCAGTTACGAAGGGGGAATTTGGAGCTACACCTTC.

The gene calls are TRBV19 and TRBJ1-1, with D perhaps matching TRBD1 (5 bases). Per germline, CDR1 LNHDA and CDR2 SQIVND (reference sequence). The CDR3 consists of 14 residues. Trimming took off 5 bases at V and 4 bases at J, with 14 bases between the two ends. The CDR3 nucleotides are TGTGCCAGTAGTCCGGCGTGGGGGGGCACTGAAGCTTTCTTT. Translating gives CASSPAWGGTEAFF.

This clonotype was found a few times. The genes are TRBV7-9 and TRBJ1-6; possible D gene TRBD1, 6 bases. Germline V lookup: CDR1 SEHNR, CDR2 FQNEAQ (reference sequence). Trimming removed 6 bases from V and 9 bases from J, with 18 bases in between. This CDR3 comprises 15 residues. DNA for the CDR3: TGTGCCAGCAGGTCCGGGCCGGGGGCGAGTTCACCCCTCCACTTT. Encoded protein: CASRSGPGASSPLHF.

The J gene is TRBJ2-3, the V gene TRBV10-2, with TRBD2 matching 11 bases. CDR3 size: 17 residues. Germline V lookup: CDR1 WSHSY, CDR2 SAAADI. The V segment lost 6 bases and the J segment 1 base; nucleotides outside the gene matches: 9. The CDR3, as DNA: TGCGCCAGCAGCACTAGCGGGAGAGAGGTCGGCACAGATACGCAGTATTTT. Its translation: CASSTSGREVGTDTQYF.

V usage is TRBV6-2 or TRBV6-3 and J usage is TRBJ1-1; D might be TRBD1 (5 bases). V shed 0 bases and J shed 1 base, with 9 bases lying between them. The CDR3 sequence is 15 residues long. CDR1 and CDR2 from the germline V gene are MNHEY and SVGEGT. In nucleotides, the CDR3 is TGTGCCAGCAGTTACTCGTTGAGGGGGAACACTGAAGCTTTCTTT. Amino acids: CASSYSLRGNTEAFF.